This T cell receptor beta chain was sequenced in a study of blood T cell repertoires in COVID-19. In the original analysis: Reference gene primers were amplified, and this amplification served to estimate nucleated cell counts. Some clones are missing from TCRdb's copy, which holds only in-frame ones; the method was immunoSEQ multiplex PCR. V and J calls and clone size come straight from that table; D and trimming were deduced from the DNA. The sample holds about 140,000 clones; roughly 87% are singletons and the top ten take approximately 1.8%. Germline CDR1 is MGHRA and CDR2 is YSYEKL. Deletions cut 3 bases from V and 7 bases from J, with 18 bases between. The CDR3 is 15 residues long.

V usage is TRBV4-1 and J usage is TRBJ1-2, with a possible D match to TRBD1 (5 bases). The clonotype comes from a man in his 70s with acute or convalescent COVID-19. Input material: peripheral blood. CDR3 amino acids: CASSQSTGGVSGYTF. The CDR3 nucleotides read TGCGCCAGCAGCCAGTCCACGGGAGGGGTTTCTGGCTACACCTTC.